This paragraph reports one T cell receptor beta chain. The antigen remains unidentified. Profiled with immunoSEQ multiplex PCR; TCRdb holds only in-frame clones, not every one. The repertoire holds some 120,000 clones, with 80% to 90% as singletons. Trimming removed 2 bases from V and 0 bases from J, with 6 bases in between. Germline loops: CDR1 SGHTS, CDR2 YDEGEE. The CDR3 totals 15 residues. This sample stems from a study of T cell responses to AZD1222 COVID-19 vaccine. Study-wide points: Vaccination with two AZD1222 doses was followed by a rise in Spike-specific TCR breadth and depth. Sampled repertoires all dated from after the peak T cell response. Only a handful of people who got AZD1222 tested seropositive at baseline.

The rearrangement uses TRBV5-8 and TRBJ2-6; D is uncertain. This clonotype was obtained from an adult in good health. Here the sequenced sample was peripheral blood, taken on day 0 of AZD1222 vaccination. CDR3 DNA: TGTGCCAGCAGCTTCGGCAACTCTGGGGCCAACGTCCTGACTTTC. It codes for CASSFGNSGANVLTF.